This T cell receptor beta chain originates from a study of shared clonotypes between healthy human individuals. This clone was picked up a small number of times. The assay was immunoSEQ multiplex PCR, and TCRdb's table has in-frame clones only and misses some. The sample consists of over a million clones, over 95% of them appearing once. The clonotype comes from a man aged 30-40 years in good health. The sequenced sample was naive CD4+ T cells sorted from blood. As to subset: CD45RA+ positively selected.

CDR3 coding DNA: TGTGCCAGCAAAGTACAGGGGGCGGACACTGAAGCTTTCTTT. Protein product: CASKVQGADTEAFF. V gene TRBV27 combines with J gene TRBJ1-1; 9 positions match TRBD1. This CDR3 is 14 amino acids long. The V and J ends lost 7 bases and 3 bases, in that order; junction bases with no gene match: 6. Germline V gene data show CDR1 as MNHEY and CDR2 as SMNVEV (reference sequence).